This is a list of T cell receptor beta chains from one sample in a study of T cell changes during pregnancy in multiple sclerosis. Clones were read by immunoSEQ multiplex PCR, and TCRdb kept only the in-frame ones, dropping some. The sample contains more than 65,000 clones, roughly 90% of which appear only once. The source was peripheral blood, collected in the first trimester of pregnancy. The origin of the receptors is a female donor with multiple sclerosis, enrolled in a pregnancy study. Both conserved end residues are part of each CDR3. D genes are given only for firm matches. A row's size may be missing; if present it is once, few, many or a size class.

v_gene	len	j_gene	abundance	d_gene	CDR3aa	CDR3nt
TRBV2	16	TRBJ1-1	.	.	CASSEAGEGLNTEAFF	TGTGCCAGCAGTGAAGCGGGGGAGGGACTGAACACTGAAGCTTTCTTT
TRBV11-3	11	TRBJ1-1	few	.	CASSLSGEAFF	TGTGCCAGCAGCTTATCCGGTGAAGCTTTCTTT
TRBV18	14	TRBJ1-4	.	.	CASSPWRVGEKLFF	TGTGCCAGCTCACCCTGGAGGGTCGGAGAAAAACTGTTTTTT
TRBV7-9	15	TRBJ2-7	.	TRBD1	CASSSPQGAVHEQYF	TGTGCCAGCAGCTCCCCCCAGGGGGCTGTCCACGAGCAGTACTTC
TRBV28	14	TRBJ1-2	.	.	CASRFSGENYGYTF	TGTGCCAGCCGATTCTCGGGGGAAAACTATGGCTACACCTTC
TRBV2	10	TRBJ2-1	.	.	CASSVYEQFF	TGTGCCAGCAGTGTCTATGAGCAGTTCTTC
TRBV19	15	TRBJ1-5	.	TRBD1	CASSKPGQGFQPQHF	TGTGCCAGTAGTAAACCGGGACAGGGGTTTCAGCCCCAGCATTTT
TRBV25-1	12	TRBJ2-1	.	.	CASSESLAEQFF	TGTGCCAGCAGTGAATCTTTGGCCGAGCAGTTCTTC
TRBV18	15	TRBJ2-7	.	TRBD2	CASSPSGGASYEQYF	TGTGCCAGCTCACCAAGCGGGGGGGCATCCTACGAGCAGTACTTC
TRBV27	15	TRBJ2-3	.	TRBD2	CASSVLAGESDTQYF	TGTGCCAGCTCTGTCCTCGCGGGAGAATCCGATACGCAGTATTTT
TRBV15	13	TRBJ1-1	.	TRBD1	CATSRGAGGKTFF	TGTGCCACCAGCAGAGGAGCAGGGGGCAAAACTTTCTTT